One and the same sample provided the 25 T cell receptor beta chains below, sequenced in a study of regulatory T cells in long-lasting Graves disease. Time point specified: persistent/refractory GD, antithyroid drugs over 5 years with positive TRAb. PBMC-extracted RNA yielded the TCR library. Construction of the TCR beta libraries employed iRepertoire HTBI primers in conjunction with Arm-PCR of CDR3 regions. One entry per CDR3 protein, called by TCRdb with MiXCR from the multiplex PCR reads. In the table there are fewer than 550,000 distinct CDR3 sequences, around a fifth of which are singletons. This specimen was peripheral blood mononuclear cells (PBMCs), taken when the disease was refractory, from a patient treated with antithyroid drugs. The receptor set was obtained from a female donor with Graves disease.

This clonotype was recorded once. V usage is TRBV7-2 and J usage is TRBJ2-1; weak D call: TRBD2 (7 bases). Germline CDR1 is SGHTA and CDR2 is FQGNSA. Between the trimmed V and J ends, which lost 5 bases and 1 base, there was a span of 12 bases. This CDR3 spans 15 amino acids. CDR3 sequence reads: CASSMGGQSYNEQFF. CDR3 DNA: TGTGCCAGCAGCATGGGGGGGCAGTCCTACAATGAGCAGTTCTTC.

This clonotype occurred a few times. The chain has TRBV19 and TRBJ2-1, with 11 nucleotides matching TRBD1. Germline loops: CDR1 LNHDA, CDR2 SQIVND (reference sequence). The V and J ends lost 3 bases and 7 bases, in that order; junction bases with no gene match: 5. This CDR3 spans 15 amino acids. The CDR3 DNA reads TGTGCCAGTAGTATTGGACAGGGGGCGATTAATGAGCAGTTCTTC. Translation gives CASSIGQGAINEQFF.

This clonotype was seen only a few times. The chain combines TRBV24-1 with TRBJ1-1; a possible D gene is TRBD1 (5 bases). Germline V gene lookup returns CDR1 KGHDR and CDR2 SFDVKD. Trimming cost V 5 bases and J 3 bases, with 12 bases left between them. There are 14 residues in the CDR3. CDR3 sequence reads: CATSARGVDTEAFF. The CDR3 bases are TGTGCCACCAGTGCTCGGGGGGTGGACACTGAAGCTTTCTTT.

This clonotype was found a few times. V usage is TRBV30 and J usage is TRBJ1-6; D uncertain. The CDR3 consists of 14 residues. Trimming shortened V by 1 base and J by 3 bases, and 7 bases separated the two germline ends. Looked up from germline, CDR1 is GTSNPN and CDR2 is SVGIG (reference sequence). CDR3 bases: TGTGCCTGGAGTGAACACAACTATAATTCACCCCTCCACTTT. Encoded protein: CAWSEHNYNSPLHF.

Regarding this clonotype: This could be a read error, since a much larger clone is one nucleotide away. CDR3 bases: TGTGCCAGCAGCGTCCACTTCAGGAGCTTCTACGAGCAGTACTTC. Translation gives CASSVHFRSFYEQYF. This chain uses TRBV6-1 with TRBJ2-7; D remains unclear. This CDR3 has 15 residues. Germline CDR1 reads MNHNS; CDR2 reads SASEGT. V was clipped by 6 bases and J by 3 bases, with 18 bases between them.

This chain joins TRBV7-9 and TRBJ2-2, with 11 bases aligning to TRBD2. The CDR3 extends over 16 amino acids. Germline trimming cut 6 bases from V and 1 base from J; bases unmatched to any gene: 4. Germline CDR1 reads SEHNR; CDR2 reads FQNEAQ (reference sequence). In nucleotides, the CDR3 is TGTGCCAGCAGTTCCGGGACTAGCGGGAACACCGGGGAGCTGTTTTTT. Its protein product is CASSSGTSGNTGELFF.

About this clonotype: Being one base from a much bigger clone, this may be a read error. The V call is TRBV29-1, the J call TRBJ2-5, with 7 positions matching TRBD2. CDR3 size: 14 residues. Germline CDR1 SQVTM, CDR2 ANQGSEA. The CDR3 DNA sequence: TGCAGCGTTGAGGGAGGGAGGGCCTGGGAGACCCGGTACTTC. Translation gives CSVEGGRAWETRYF.

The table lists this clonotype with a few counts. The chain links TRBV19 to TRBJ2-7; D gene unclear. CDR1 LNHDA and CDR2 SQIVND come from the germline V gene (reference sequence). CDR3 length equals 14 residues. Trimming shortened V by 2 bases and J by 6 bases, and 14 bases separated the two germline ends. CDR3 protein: CASSILSSSVEQYF. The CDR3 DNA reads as TGTGCCAGTAGTATATTGTCTTCGAGTGTCGAGCAGTACTTC.

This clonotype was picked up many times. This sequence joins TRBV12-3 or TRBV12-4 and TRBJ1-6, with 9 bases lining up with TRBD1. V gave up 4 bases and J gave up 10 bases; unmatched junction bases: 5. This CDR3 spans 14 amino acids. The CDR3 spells CASSYGTGGSPLHF. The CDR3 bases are TGTGCCAGCAGTTACGGAACAGGGGGCTCACCCCTCCACTTT.

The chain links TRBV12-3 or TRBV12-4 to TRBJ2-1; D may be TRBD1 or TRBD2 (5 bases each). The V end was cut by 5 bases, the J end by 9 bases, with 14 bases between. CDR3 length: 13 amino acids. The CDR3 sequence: CASSPGGGGEQFF. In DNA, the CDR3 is TGTGCCAGCAGTCCCGGTGGTGGGGGTGAGCAGTTCTTC.

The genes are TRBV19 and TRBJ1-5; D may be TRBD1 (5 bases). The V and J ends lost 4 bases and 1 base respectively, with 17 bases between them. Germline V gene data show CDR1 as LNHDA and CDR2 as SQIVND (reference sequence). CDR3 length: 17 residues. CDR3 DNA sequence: TGTGCCAGTAGTACGAGGCTCGGCAGGGCGAGCAATCAGCCCCAGCATTTT. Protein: CASSTRLGRASNQPQHF.

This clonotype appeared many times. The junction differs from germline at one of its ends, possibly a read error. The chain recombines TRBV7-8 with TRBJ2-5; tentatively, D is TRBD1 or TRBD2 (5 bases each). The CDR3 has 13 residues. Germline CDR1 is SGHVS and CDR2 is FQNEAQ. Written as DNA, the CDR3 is TGTGCCAGCAGCTTAAGGCGAAGGGACGATAGAGACTTC. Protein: CASSLRRRDDRDF.

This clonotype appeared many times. CDR3: CASSVEGGQETQYF. CDR3 nucleotides: TGTGCCAGCAGCGTAGAGGGGGGGCAAGAGACCCAGTACTTC. This chain links TRBV9 with TRBJ2-5, with a tentative D call TRBD2 (7 bases). The CDR3 is 14 amino acids. Trimming left V 0 bases short and J 2 bases short, with 8 bases between. Looked up from germline, CDR1 is SGDLS and CDR2 is YYNGEE. The full variable domain, completed using reference TRBV9 and TRBJ2-5, is DSGVTQTPKHLITATGQRVTLRCSPRSGDLSVYWYQQSLDQGLQFLIQYYNGEERAKGNILERFSAQQFPDLHSELNLSSLELGDSALYFCASSVEGGQETQYFGPGTRLLVL.

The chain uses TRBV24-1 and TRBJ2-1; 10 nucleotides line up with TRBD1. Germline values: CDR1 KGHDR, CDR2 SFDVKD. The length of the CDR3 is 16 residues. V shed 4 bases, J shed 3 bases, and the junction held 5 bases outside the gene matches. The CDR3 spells CATSDPDRGLYNEQFF. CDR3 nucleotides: TGTGCCACCAGTGACCCCGACAGGGGGCTCTACAATGAGCAGTTCTTC.

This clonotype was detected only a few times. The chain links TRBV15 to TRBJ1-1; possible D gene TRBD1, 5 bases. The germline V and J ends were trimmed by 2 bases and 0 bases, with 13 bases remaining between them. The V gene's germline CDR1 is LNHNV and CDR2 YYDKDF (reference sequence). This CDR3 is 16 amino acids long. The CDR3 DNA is TGTGCCACCAGCAGACCTGAGACAGATATGAACACTGAAGCTTTCTTT. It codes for CATSRPETDMNTEAFF.

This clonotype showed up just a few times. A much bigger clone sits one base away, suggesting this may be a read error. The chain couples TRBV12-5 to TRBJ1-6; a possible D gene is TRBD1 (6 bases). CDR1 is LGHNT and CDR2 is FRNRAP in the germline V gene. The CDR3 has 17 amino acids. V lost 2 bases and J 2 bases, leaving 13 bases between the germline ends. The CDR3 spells CASGLIVRDTYNSPLHF. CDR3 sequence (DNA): TGTGCTAGTGGTTTGATAGTACGGGACACCTATAATTCACCCCTCCACTTT.

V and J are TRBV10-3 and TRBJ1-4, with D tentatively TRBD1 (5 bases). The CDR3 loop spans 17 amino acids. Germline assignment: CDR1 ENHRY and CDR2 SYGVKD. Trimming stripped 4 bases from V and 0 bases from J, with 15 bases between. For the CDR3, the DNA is TGTGCCATCAGTGCAGGGATCAATTTAGCAACTAATGAAAAACTGTTTTTT. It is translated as CAISAGINLATNEKLFF.

DNA for the CDR3: TGTGCCAGCAGCTTATCCCCCGCGGGATGGGGCAATCAGCCCCAGCATTTT. It yields the protein CASSLSPAGWGNQPQHF. The V and J genes are TRBV7-6 and TRBJ1-5; D gene ambiguous. With 2 bases removed from V and 2 bases from J, the gap between germline ends came to 16 bases. The germline V gene has CDR1 SGHVS and CDR2 FNYEAQ. The CDR3 consists of 17 residues.

CDR3 residues: CASTETGAANTEAFF. For the CDR3, the DNA is TGTGCCAGTACCGAAACAGGGGCCGCGAACACTGAAGCTTTCTTT. The chain links TRBV19 to TRBJ1-1; 7 bases fit TRBD1. CDR3 length: 15 amino acids. Germline CDR1 reads LNHDA; CDR2 reads SQIVND (reference sequence). V lost 7 bases and J lost 1; bases outside the gene matches: 9.

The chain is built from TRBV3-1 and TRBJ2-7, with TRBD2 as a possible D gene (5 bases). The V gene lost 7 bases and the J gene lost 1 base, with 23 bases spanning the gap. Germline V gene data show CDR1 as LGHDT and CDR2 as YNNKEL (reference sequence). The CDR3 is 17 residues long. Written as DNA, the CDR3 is TGTGCCAGCACCCGACGGGGTGGCGACCTGAAGTCCTACGAGCAGTACTTC. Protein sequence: CASTRRGGDLKSYEQYF.

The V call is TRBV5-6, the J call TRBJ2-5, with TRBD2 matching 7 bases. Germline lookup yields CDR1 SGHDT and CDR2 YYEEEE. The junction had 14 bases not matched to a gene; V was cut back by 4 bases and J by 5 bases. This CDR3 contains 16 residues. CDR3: CASSTAGDPGGETQYF. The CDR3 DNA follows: TGTGCCAGCAGCACCGCGGGGGACCCGGGTGGGGAGACCCAGTACTTC.

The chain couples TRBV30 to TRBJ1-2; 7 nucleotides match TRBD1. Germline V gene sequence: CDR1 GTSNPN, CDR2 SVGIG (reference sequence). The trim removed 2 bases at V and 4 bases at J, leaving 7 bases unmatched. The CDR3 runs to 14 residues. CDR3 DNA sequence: TGTGCCTGGAGTTCCCCTACAGGGGTCTATGGCTACACCTTC. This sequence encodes CAWSSPTGVYGYTF.

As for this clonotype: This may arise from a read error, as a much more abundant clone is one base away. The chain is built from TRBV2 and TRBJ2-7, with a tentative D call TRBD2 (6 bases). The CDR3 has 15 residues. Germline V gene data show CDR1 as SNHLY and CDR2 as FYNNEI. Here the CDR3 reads CASSKAPAGSYEQYF. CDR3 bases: TGTGCCAGCAGTAAAGCGCCCGCGGGGTCCTACGAGCAGTACTTC.

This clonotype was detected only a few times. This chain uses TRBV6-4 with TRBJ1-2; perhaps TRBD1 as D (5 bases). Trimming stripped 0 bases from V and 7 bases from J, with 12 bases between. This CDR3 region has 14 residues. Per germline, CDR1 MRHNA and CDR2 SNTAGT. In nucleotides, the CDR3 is TGTGCCAGCAGTGACTCGAGGGGTAATCGTGGCTACACCTTC. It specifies CASSDSRGNRGYTF.

CDR3 sequence (DNA): TGTGCCAGCTCACGAGAGACAGCCACCGGGGAGCTGTTTTTT. Translating it yields CASSRETATGELFF. The V call is TRBV18, the J call TRBJ2-2; TRBD1 might be the D (5 bases). The CDR3 runs to 14 residues. V gave up 4 bases and J gave up 4 bases, with 10 bases separating them. CDR1 is KGHSH, CDR2 LQKENI, per germline.